These 10 T cell receptor beta chains were sequenced from one sample in a study of OX40 agonist ivuxolimab in advanced cancers. The table came from immunoSEQ multiplex PCR; TCRdb's copy has only in-frame clones and leaves some out. Among some 50,000 clones listed, around 86% were seen once. The starting material was CD4+ or CD8+ T cells sorted from blood, obtained in a trial of the OX40 agonist ivuxolimab. The source of these receptors is an adult with an advanced solid tumor such as melanoma, head and neck, liver or kidney cancer.

This sequence joins TRBV11-2 and TRBJ1-5; D not certain. V was pared by 3 bases and J by 6 bases, with 9 bases between. The CDR3 covers 13 residues. CDR1 is SGHAT and CDR2 is FQNNGV in the germline V gene. The CDR3 loop reads CASSFDPGQPQHF. Written as DNA, the CDR3 is TGTGCCAGCAGCTTTGACCCGGGTCAGCCCCAGCATTTT.

The rearrangement joins TRBV6-6 to TRBJ2-3, with a possible D match to TRBD1 (5 bases). Trimming left V 0 bases short and J 6 bases short, with 13 bases between. From germline, CDR1 is MNHNY and CDR2 SVGAGI (reference sequence). The CDR3 sequence is 15 residues long. CDR3 sequence reads: CASSYSGYPGDTQYF. The CDR3 DNA sequence: TGTGCCAGCAGTTACTCTGGCTACCCAGGGGATACGCAGTATTTT.

V and J are TRBV25-1 and TRBJ1-1, with a weak D call TRBD1 (5 bases). The CDR3 sequence is 13 residues long. The V and J ends lost 2 bases and 4 bases respectively, with 8 bases between them. Germline V gene sequence: CDR1 MGHDK, CDR2 SYGVNS. The CDR3 spells CASSEGGATEAFF. CDR3 bases: TGTGCCAGCAGTGAAGGGGGTGCCACTGAAGCTTTCTTT. The full variable domain, completed using reference TRBV25-1 and TRBJ1-1, is EADIYQTPRYLVIGTGKKITLECSQTMGHDKMYWYQQDPGMELHLIHYSYGVNSTEKGDLSSESTVSRIRTEHFPLTLESARPSHTSQYLCASSEGGATEAFFGQGTRLTVV.

This clone has only a few counts. The chain links TRBV7-6 to TRBJ2-1; D may be TRBD2 (6 bases). Germline V lookup: CDR1 SGHVS, CDR2 FNYEAQ. V lost 4 bases and J 5 bases, leaving 15 bases between the germline ends. This CDR3 is built from 15 residues. In DNA form, the CDR3 reads TGTGCCAGCAGCTCAGAACCCGGGACTCACAATGAGCAGTTCTTC. Its translation is CASSSEPGTHNEQFF.

This chain uses TRBV2 with TRBJ2-1, with 11 bases matching TRBD1. The CDR3 covers 15 residues. After removal of 3 bases from V and 6 bases from J, the junction contained 4 bases not matched to a gene. The germline V gene has CDR1 SNHLY and CDR2 FYNNEI. The CDR3 nucleotides are TGTGCCAGCAGTGACGGACAGGGGGCCTCCAATGAGCAGTTCTTC. Protein product: CASSDGQGASNEQFF.

This chain links TRBV30 with TRBJ2-5; tentatively, D is TRBD1 (6 bases). Trimming removed 5 bases from V and 1 base from J, with 14 bases in between. This CDR3 is 14 amino acids long. Germline CDR1 GTSNPN, CDR2 SVGIG (reference sequence). The CDR3 nucleotides are TGTGCCTGGTCAATGGGACAATTCCAAGAGACCCAGTACTTC. Its translation is CAWSMGQFQETQYF.

The chain joins TRBV27 to TRBJ2-7; TRBD2 might be the D (5 bases). Between the trimmed V and J ends, which lost 3 bases and 1 base, there was a span of 13 bases. The CDR3 loop spans 15 amino acids. In germline, CDR1 is MNHEY, CDR2 SMNVEV (reference sequence). The CDR3 sequence: CASSFRSGQSYEQYF. The CDR3 DNA reads as TGTGCCAGCAGTTTTCGGAGCGGTCAGTCCTACGAGCAGTACTTC.

This clone was observed a single time. The DNA for the CDR3 is TGTGCCAGCAGCCAGGGACAGCACACCGGGGAGCTGTTTTTT. This sequence encodes CASSQGQHTGELFF. This rearrangement joins TRBV4-2 to TRBJ2-2; 7 bases fit TRBD1. The CDR3 sequence is 14 residues long. V lost 3 bases to trimming and J lost 3 bases; unmatched junction nucleotides: 1. Germline V gives CDR1 LGHNA, CDR2 YNFKEQ.

This clone is classed as medium-sized. This chain's CDR3 is CARDWRGGSYEQYV. The CDR3 DNA is TGTGCCAGGGACTGGCGGGGGGGCTCCTACGAGCAGTACGTC. The chain couples TRBV2 to TRBJ2-7, with TRBD2 matching over 9 bases. Germline CDR1 is SNHLY and CDR2 is FYNNEI. V dropped 9 bases and J dropped 0; count of bases not matched to a gene: 6. This CDR3 contains 14 residues.

The chain recombines TRBV7-9 with TRBJ2-3; the D call may be TRBD1 or TRBD2 (6 bases each). V gave up 6 bases and J gave up 3 bases, with 13 bases separating them. CDR1 and CDR2 from the germline V gene are SEHNR and FQNEAQ (reference sequence). The CDR3 consists of 14 residues. CDR3 nucleotide sequence: TGTGCCAGCAGGTACGGAGGGGGGACAGATACGCAGTATTTT. Translation: CASRYGGGTDTQYF.